This T cell receptor (beta chain) is from a study of blood T cell repertoires in COVID-19 (dated by TCRdb to 2018 to 2020). Regarding the research as a whole: Samples from collaborators originated in the United States, Italy and Spain and spanned both the acute and convalescent phases of COVID-19. The material from the prospective study consisted of cDNA or gDNA derived from T cells, B-cell-depleted T cells, or PBMCs. The dataset comprised deeply sampled blood TCRbeta repertoires from subjects exposed to, actively infected with, or recovered from COVID-19. The repertoires were released in a freely available public database intended as a resource for research on the immune response to SARS-CoV-2. Samples were obtained from the ongoing ImmuneRACE study (first 160 participants) and from over 1,000 subjects provided by 6 global collaborators. Sample metadata almost always included a de-identified subject ID, COVID-19 status, age in years and sex. Where available, HLA class I and class II types were taken from metadata supplied by the sample provider and were not determined by assay-based typing.

In the case of this clone: No cognate antigen has been identified for it. No much larger clone is present one base from it, and per-base qualities are unavailable.

In Seattle, one collaborating source enrolled patients while the infection was active and tracked those patients longitudinally over the course of disease. Collaborating institutions collected whole blood in K2EDTA tubes following their own protocols. For TCRbeta analysis, collaborators shipped samples in one of three forms: frozen whole blood, isolated PBMCs, or DNA extracted from either of those sample types. What the work shows at the level of the full study, not this receptor alone: The quantity of clinical and demographic metadata differed by source and by participant and was supplied without curation.

TCRbeta CDR3 regions were amplified from genomic DNA using the immunoSEQ Assay, a bias-controlled multiplex PCR. Per the source publication's procedure: The number of nucleated cells in each sample was estimated from the amplification of reference gene primers within the assay. To quantify the absolute abundance of each unique TCRbeta CDR3 rearrangement, sequence reads were collapsed and filtered. Productive Simpson clonality was computed per sample as the square root of Simpson's diversity index over productive rearrangements. Drawn from immuneACCESS, this table holds only the in-frame rearrangements with V and J called that TCRdb kept. Clones are partly lost; checked studies trace under half to an unresolved V gene and leave the rest unexplained. From that table come the V and J calls and clone size; the DNA was used to work out D and trimming. This sample lists 300,000 to 450,000 clones; roughly 90% were detected once. The ten largest clones represent approximately 3% of the sample.

This clonotype originated in a woman aged 30 to 39 with COVID-19, enrolled during active disease. The material sequenced was peripheral blood.

The DNA sequence is given as TGTGCCAGCAGTTATCGTAGCACAGATACGCAGTATTTT. Protein translation: CASSYRSTDTQYF. Recombination joined TRBV6-5 with TRBJ2-3; there is no confident call for the D gene. The germline V gene gives CDR1 as MNHEY and CDR2 as SVGAGI. Deletion took 3 bases off V and 0 bases off J, with a span of 4 bases between the germline ends. Reading from cysteine to phenylalanine, the CDR3 counts 13 amino acids. Only CDR3 DNA is held: 39 bases, read in frame from base 1.